This T cell receptor (beta chain) was recorded in a study of control samples from healthy donors and cancer patients. Germline loops: CDR1 SGHDT, CDR2 YYEEEE. The CDR3 has 15 residues. Germline trimming cut 4 bases from V and 3 bases from J; bases unmatched to any gene: 2. TCRdb's table, derived via immunoSEQ multiplex PCR, lists solely in-frame clones and lacks some. The repertoire holds 130,000 to 150,000 clones, with 80% to 95% as singletons. The table lists this clone with a few counts. The same CDR3 arises from other DNA sequences in this sample as well. Sequencing used blood. J is TRBJ2-5 and V is TRBV5-6; TRBD2 aligns across 14 bases. The TCR was taken from a man younger than 45 in good health. CDR3: CASSRGLAGEETQYF. The DNA of the CDR3 is TGTGCCAGCAGCCGGGGACTAGCGGGAGAAGAGACCCAGTACTTC. Full variable domain (missing parts from reference TRBV5-6 and TRBJ2-5): DAGVTQSPTHLIKTRGQQVTLRCSPKSGHDTVSWYQQALGQGPQFIFQYYEEEERQRGNFPDRFSGHQFPNYSSELNVNALLLGDSALYLCASSRGLAGEETQYFGPGTRLLVL.